This T cell receptor (beta chain) emerged from a study of blood T cell repertoires in COVID-19. V lost 1 base and J 0 bases, leaving 3 bases between the germline ends. Per germline, CDR1 SGHTA and CDR2 FQGNSA. This CDR3 has 13 amino acids. Study processing details: Amplified reference gene primers provided the basis for estimating nucleated cell counts. Here immunoSEQ multiplex PCR was the method, and the copy in TCRdb shows in-frame clones only, minus some. V and J calls and clone size come straight from that table; D and trimming were deduced from the DNA. The repertoire holds a few hundred thousand clones, with roughly four fifths as singletons.

Sequenced input: peripheral blood. The TCR comes from a woman in her late teens or twenties with acute or convalescent COVID-19. The chain joins TRBV7-2 to TRBJ1-2; no clear D gene. DNA of the CDR3: TGTGCCAGCAGCTTAGACACTAACTATGGCTACACCTTC. Translating it yields CASSLDTNYGYTF.